Listed below are T cell receptor beta chains from one sample, sequenced in a study of spatial heterogeneity in lung cancer. One entry per CDR3 protein results from TCRdb running MiXCR on the 5' RACE reads. The table lists 40,000 to 55,000 distinct CDR3 sequences, approximately 7% of them singletons, with 43% in the top ten. This specimen consisted of PBMCs, obtained at surgery. The receptors stem from a female donor with early-stage non-small cell lung cancer. CDR3s include the opening cysteine and the closing phenylalanine or tryptophan. The D gene is left open where the match is weak. Rows may omit the clone size; those that give it use once, few, many or a size class.

D: -; V: TRBV20-1; size: many; J: TRBJ1-2; CDR3: CSAGDAVGDGYTF; DNA: TGCAGTGCCGGGGACGCAGTCGGGGATGGCTACACCTTC
D: -; V: TRBV28; size: many; J: TRBJ2-7; CDR3: CASSYTGTSLYEQYF; DNA: TGTGCCAGCAGTTACACCGGGACGTCACTCTACGAGCAGTACTTC
D: TRBD2; V: TRBV2; size: many; J: TRBJ2-3; CDR3: CASSEVRLAGGDTQYF; DNA: TGTGCCAGCAGTGAAGTAAGGCTAGCGGGGGGAGATACGCAGTATTTT
D: -; V: TRBV6-1; size: -; J: TRBJ2-3; CDR3: CASSEHRQGWADTQYF; DNA: TGTGCCAGCAGTGAACATCGGCAGGGGTGGGCAGATACGCAGTATTTT
D: -; V: TRBV10-1; size: many; J: TRBJ2-4; CDR3: CASSDAGFGLGNIQYF; DNA: TGCGCCAGCAGTGATGCAGGGTTCGGCCTTGGGAACATTCAGTACTTC
D: -; V: TRBV6-2/TRBV6-3; size: few; J: TRBJ2-7; CDR3: CASSYPSSRGVRIYEQYF; DNA: TGTGCCAGCAGTTACCCCTCCTCACGTGGGGTAAGAATCTACGAGCAGTACTTC
D: -; V: TRBV7-6; size: many; J: TRBJ2-2; CDR3: CASSSFGPPANTGELFF; DNA: TGTGCCAGCAGCTCCTTCGGGCCACCCGCAAACACCGGGGAGCTGTTTTTT
D: -; V: TRBV21-1; size: many; J: TRBJ2-5; CDR3: CASSIKMRESQQETQYF; DNA: TGTGCCAGCAGCATAAAAATGCGGGAAAGTCAGCAAGAGACCCAGTACTTC
D: -; V: TRBV12-3/TRBV12-4; size: many; J: TRBJ1-1; CDR3: CASSSQGTAFF; DNA: TGTGCCAGCAGCTCTCAGGGTACAGCTTTCTTT
D: -; V: TRBV12-3/TRBV12-4; size: many; J: TRBJ2-2; CDR3: CASSLALVATNTGELFF; DNA: TGTGCCAGCAGTTTAGCGCTAGTGGCAACGAACACCGGGGAGCTGTTTTTT
D: -; V: TRBV12-3/TRBV12-4; size: few; J: TRBJ1-5; CDR3: CASSLAGGGQPQHF; DNA: TGTGCCAGCAGCCTAGCCGGGGGAGGCCAGCCCCAGCATTTT
D: -; V: TRBV6-1; size: many; J: TRBJ1-5; CDR3: CASSEPSQPQHF; DNA: TGTGCCAGCAGTGAACCTAGTCAGCCCCAGCATTTT
D: -; V: TRBV7-2; size: many; J: TRBJ1-2; CDR3: CASSSGPGGGYGYTF; DNA: TGTGCCAGCAGCTCGGGACCCGGAGGAGGCTATGGCTACACCTTC
D: -; V: TRBV11-2; size: -; J: TRBJ2-7; CDR3: CASRWEQSTYEQYF; DNA: TGTGCCAGCAGATGGGAGCAGTCCACCTACGAGCAGTACTTC
D: -; V: TRBV29-1; size: many; J: TRBJ1-1; CDR3: CSVGDMNTEAFF; DNA: TGCAGCGTCGGAGACATGAACACTGAAGCTTTCTTT
D: -; V: TRBV29-1; size: many; J: TRBJ2-7; CDR3: CSVQSGTVEF; DNA: TGCAGCGTTCAATCCGGGACTGTGGAGTTC
D: -; V: TRBV7-9; size: many; J: TRBJ2-5; CDR3: CASSQDGAQYF; DNA: TGTGCCAGCAGTCAAGACGGGGCCCAGTACTTC
D: -; V: TRBV6-2/TRBV6-3; size: many; J: TRBJ1-2; CDR3: CASSYGGTQGYGYTF; DNA: TGTGCCAGCAGTTACGGGGGGACTCAAGGCTATGGCTACACCTTC
D: -; V: TRBV2; size: -; J: TRBJ1-5; CDR3: CASRPGAGNQPQHF; DNA: TGTGCCAGCAGACCGGGGGCGGGCAATCAGCCCCAGCATTTT
D: -; V: TRBV10-3; size: many; J: TRBJ2-7; CDR3: CAISEFGRNPYF; DNA: TGTGCCATCAGTGAGTTCGGCAGAAACCCGTACTTC
D: -; V: TRBV7-2; size: many; J: TRBJ2-1; CDR3: CASSLAGREQFF; DNA: TGTGCCAGCAGCTTAGCGGGCAGGGAGCAGTTCTTC
D: TRBD2; V: TRBV5-1; size: -; J: TRBJ2-3; CDR3: CASSLESGAARITDTQYF; DNA: TGCGCCAGCAGCTTGGAAAGCGGGGCGGCTAGGATCACAGATACGCAGTATTTT
D: TRBD2; V: TRBV20-1; size: many; J: TRBJ2-3; CDR3: CSAREAGGTTDTQYF; DNA: TGCAGTGCTAGAGAAGCGGGGGGGACCACAGATACGCAGTATTTT
D: -; V: TRBV20-1; size: few; J: TRBJ1-2; CDR3: CSARDHGDGYTF; DNA: TGCAGTGCTAGAGATCATGGGGATGGCTACACCTTC
D: -; V: TRBV12-3/TRBV12-4; size: -; J: TRBJ2-4; CDR3: CASSSLGMGVIQYF; DNA: TGTGCCAGCAGTTCTCTAGGGATGGGCGTCATTCAGTACTTC
D: TRBD2; V: TRBV4-2; size: -; J: TRBJ2-3; CDR3: CASRTGGRGVTDTQYF; DNA: TGTGCCAGCAGAACCGGTGGGCGGGGGGTCACAGATACGCAGTATTTT
D: -; V: TRBV20-1; size: many; J: TRBJ2-4; CDR3: CSARVNIQYF; DNA: TGCAGTGCCCGGGTAAACATTCAGTACTTC
D: -; V: TRBV30; size: once; J: TRBJ1-5; CDR3: CAWAPQGFGPQHF; DNA: TGTGCCTGGGCCCCCCAGGGTTTCGGGCCCCAGCATTTT
D: -; V: TRBV3-1; size: many; J: TRBJ1-4; CDR3: CASSPGRISTNEKLFF; DNA: TGTGCCAGCAGCCCTGGGAGGATCTCAACTAATGAAAAACTGTTTTTT
D: TRBD1; V: TRBV24-1; size: many; J: TRBJ2-3; CDR3: CATSSLGGDRVTTDTQYF; DNA: TGTGCCACCAGTAGCCTTGGGGGGGACAGGGTAACCACAGATACGCAGTATTTT
D: -; V: TRBV12-3/TRBV12-4; size: many; J: TRBJ2-7; CDR3: CASRPPAAYEQYF; DNA: TGTGCCAGCAGGCCCCCGGCGGCCTACGAGCAGTACTTC
D: -; V: TRBV20-1; size: many; J: TRBJ2-7; CDR3: CSAKNREGIYEQYF; DNA: TGCAGTGCCAAGAACAGGGAAGGTATATACGAGCAGTACTTC
D: TRBD1; V: TRBV24-1; size: -; J: TRBJ2-1; CDR3: CATGEDRAYNEQFF; DNA: TGTGCCACCGGTGAGGACAGGGCCTACAATGAGCAGTTCTTC
D: -; V: TRBV6-5; size: -; J: TRBJ1-4; CDR3: CASSYRAGTEGKLFF; DNA: TGTGCCAGCAGTTACCGGGCAGGAACGGAGGGTAAACTGTTTTTT
D: TRBD2; V: TRBV3-1; size: many; J: TRBJ2-7; CDR3: CASSQVSGGPYEQYF; DNA: TGTGCCAGCAGCCAAGTGTCGGGGGGACCGTACGAGCAGTACTTC
D: -; V: TRBV29-1; size: few; J: TRBJ1-5; CDR3: CSILRGSDQPQHF; DNA: TGCAGCATTCTCCGGGGTTCCGACCAGCCCCAGCATTTT
D: TRBD2; V: TRBV27; size: many; J: TRBJ2-7; CDR3: CASMNLAGVNEQYF; DNA: TGTGCCAGCATGAACCTAGCGGGGGTCAACGAGCAGTACTTC
D: TRBD1; V: TRBV6-5; size: many; J: TRBJ1-2; CDR3: CASSPFLPGQGHGYTF; DNA: TGTGCCAGCAGTCCTTTCTTACCGGGACAGGGGCATGGCTACACCTTC
D: -; V: TRBV6-2/TRBV6-3; size: -; J: TRBJ1-1; CDR3: CASKDGNTEAFF; DNA: TGTGCCAGCAAGGACGGAAACACTGAAGCTTTCTTT
D: TRBD1; V: TRBV20-1; size: few; J: TRBJ1-5; CDR3: CSARRGPGNQPQHF; DNA: TGCAGTGCTAGGAGGGGGCCAGGGAATCAGCCCCAGCATTTT
D: -; V: TRBV27; size: many; J: TRBJ2-2; CDR3: CASSTRTATGELFF; DNA: TGTGCCAGCAGTACACGAACAGCCACCGGGGAGCTGTTTTTT
D: TRBD1; V: TRBV7-9; size: few; J: TRBJ1-6; CDR3: CASSPLGDRGGSPLHF; DNA: TGTGCCAGCAGCCCCTTGGGGGACAGGGGGGGATCACCCCTCCACTTT
D: TRBD2; V: TRBV20-1; size: -; J: TRBJ2-7; CDR3: CSARDSGGFYEQYF; DNA: TGCAGTGCTAGAGACAGCGGGGGGTTTTACGAGCAGTACTTC
D: TRBD1; V: TRBV7-9; size: many; J: TRBJ1-2; CDR3: CASSLTGVDYGYTF; DNA: TGTGCCAGCAGCTTAACAGGGGTGGACTATGGCTACACCTTC
D: -; V: TRBV12-3/TRBV12-4; size: -; J: TRBJ1-1; CDR3: CASSLGGHGNTEAFF; DNA: TGTGCCAGCAGCCTGGGGGGCCACGGGAACACTGAAGCTTTCTTT
D: -; V: TRBV6-1; size: -; J: TRBJ1-5; CDR3: CASSAGSRGGNQPQHF; DNA: TGTGCCAGCAGCGCCGGGAGCAGGGGAGGCAATCAGCCCCAGCATTTT
D: -; V: TRBV2; size: many; J: TRBJ2-3; CDR3: CASSEEVVRAADTQYF; DNA: TGTGCCAGCAGTGAAGAGGTAGTGAGGGCCGCAGATACGCAGTATTTT
D: -; V: TRBV7-9; size: -; J: TRBJ2-1; CDR3: CASSLLGRNEQFF; DNA: TGTGCCAGCAGCTTATTAGGCAGGAATGAGCAGTTCTTC
D: -; V: TRBV18; size: many; J: TRBJ2-5; CDR3: CASSPSGFQETQYF; DNA: TGTGCCAGCTCACCCTCGGGGTTCCAAGAGACCCAGTACTTC
D: -; V: TRBV5-1; size: many; J: TRBJ2-2; CDR3: CASSLLVAGNGGELFF; DNA: TGCGCCAGCAGCTTGTTGGTGGCGGGGAATGGCGGGGAGCTGTTTTTT
D: -; V: TRBV28; size: -; J: TRBJ2-5; CDR3: CASRLAGAQETQYF; DNA: TGTGCCAGCAGGTTGGCGGGGGCCCAAGAGACCCAGTACTTC